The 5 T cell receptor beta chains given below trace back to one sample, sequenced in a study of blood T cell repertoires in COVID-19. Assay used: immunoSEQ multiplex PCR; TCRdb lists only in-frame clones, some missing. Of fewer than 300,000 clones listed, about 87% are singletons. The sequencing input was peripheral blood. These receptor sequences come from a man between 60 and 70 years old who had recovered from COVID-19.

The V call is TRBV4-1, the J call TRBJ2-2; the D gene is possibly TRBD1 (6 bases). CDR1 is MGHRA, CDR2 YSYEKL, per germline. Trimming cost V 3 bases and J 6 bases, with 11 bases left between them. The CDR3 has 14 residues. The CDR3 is CASSHLGTSGELFF. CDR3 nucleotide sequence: TGCGCCAGCAGCCACCTCGGGACATCCGGGGAGCTGTTTTTT.

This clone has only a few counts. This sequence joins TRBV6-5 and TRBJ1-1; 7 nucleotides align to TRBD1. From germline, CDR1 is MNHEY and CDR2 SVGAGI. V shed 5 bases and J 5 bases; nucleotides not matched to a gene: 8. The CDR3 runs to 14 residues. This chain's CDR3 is CASSLRGQGTEAFF. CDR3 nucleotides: TGTGCCAGCAGTCTTAGGGGGCAGGGGACTGAAGCTTTCTTT.

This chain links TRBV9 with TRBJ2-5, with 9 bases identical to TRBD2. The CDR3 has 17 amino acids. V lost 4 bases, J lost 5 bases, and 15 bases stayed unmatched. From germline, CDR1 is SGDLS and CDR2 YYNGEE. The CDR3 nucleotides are TGTGCCAGCAGCCCGAGTCAGGCGGGGGGGCGGGCGGAGACCCAGTACTTC. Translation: CASSPSQAGGRAETQYF.

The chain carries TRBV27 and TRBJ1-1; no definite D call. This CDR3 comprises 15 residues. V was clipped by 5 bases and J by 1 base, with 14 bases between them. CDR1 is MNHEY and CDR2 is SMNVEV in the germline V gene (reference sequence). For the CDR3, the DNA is TGTGCCAGCAGTCCGCGGACTTTTTCGAACACTGAAGCTTTCTTT. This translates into CASSPRTFSNTEAFF.

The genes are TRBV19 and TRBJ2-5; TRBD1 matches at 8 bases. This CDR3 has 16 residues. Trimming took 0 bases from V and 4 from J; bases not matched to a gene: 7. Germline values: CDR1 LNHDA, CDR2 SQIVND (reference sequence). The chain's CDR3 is CASSIDRPGGRETQYF. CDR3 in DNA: TGTGCCAGTAGTATAGATCGGCCAGGGGGCCGAGAGACCCAGTACTTC.